The 23 T cell receptor beta chains below all came from one sample that was sequenced in a study of T cell changes during pregnancy in multiple sclerosis. Sequencing was performed with immunoSEQ multiplex PCR; in TCRdb, only in-frame clones are kept and a portion is missing. The sample has approximately 61,000 clones, approximately 86% seen once; the top ten hold less than 2%. The sequenced sample was peripheral blood, obtained in the first trimester of pregnancy. The receptors originated from a female donor with multiple sclerosis, enrolled in a pregnancy study.

This clone was recorded once. This chain connects TRBV29-1 to TRBJ2-1; 8 bases match TRBD2. The CDR3 totals 14 residues. Germline CDR1 SQVTM, CDR2 ANQGSEA. V shed 4 bases, J shed 6 bases, and the junction held 8 bases outside the gene matches. Here the CDR3 reads CSVGTSGSLNEQFF. The CDR3 DNA reads as TGCAGCGTTGGTACTAGCGGCAGCCTCAATGAGCAGTTCTTC.

The chain uses TRBV9 and TRBJ2-3; the match to TRBD2 covers 8 bases. The CDR3 runs to 16 residues. Germline loops: CDR1 SGDLS, CDR2 YYNGEE. Losses at the gene ends were 4 bases for V and 7 bases for J; bases not matched to a gene: 14. CDR3 in DNA: TGTGCCAGCAGCCCCCCGGCACGGGAGGGAGGGAATACGCAGTATTTT. It is translated as CASSPPAREGGNTQYF.

The J gene is TRBJ1-1, the V gene TRBV6-5; TRBD1 matches 7 bases. After removal of 0 bases from V and 8 bases from J, the junction contained 6 bases not matched to a gene. Germline assignment: CDR1 MNHEY and CDR2 SVGAGI. This CDR3 has 14 amino acids. CDR3: CASSYSPAQGEAFF. The DNA for the CDR3 is TGTGCCAGCAGTTACTCGCCCGCACAGGGGGAAGCTTTCTTT.

V gene TRBV11-2 combines with J gene TRBJ1-1; 8 nucleotides agree with TRBD1. Germline V gene lookup returns CDR1 SGHAT and CDR2 FQNNGV. CDR3 length: 14 amino acids. J gave up 4 bases and V 5 bases, and 6 bases lay outside the gene matches. The CDR3 nucleotides read TGTGCCAGCAGCCTCGGGACAGGACCCACTGAAGCTTTCTTT. It encodes CASSLGTGPTEAFF.

The chain employs TRBV11-2 and TRBJ2-7; 8 bases fit TRBD1. Looked up from germline, CDR1 is SGHAT and CDR2 is FQNNGV. The V segment lost 3 bases and the J segment 8 bases; nucleotides outside the gene matches: 24. CDR3 length: 19 residues. The CDR3 DNA is TGTGCCAGCAGCTTTGGACAGGGTCCTCCCTCAGCGACGATAGGCCAGCAGTACTTC. Its translation: CASSFGQGPPSATIGQQYF. Looking up the rest from reference TRBV11-2 and TRBJ2-7 gives the full variable domain: EAGVAQSPRYKIIEKRQSVAFWCNPISGHATLYWYQQILGQGPKLLIQFQNNGVVDDSQLPKDRFSAERLKGVDSTLKIQPAKLEDSAVYLCASSFGQGPPSATIGQQYFGPGTRLTVT.

Many counts were recorded for this clone. The rearrangement uses TRBV5-1 and TRBJ1-1; D may be TRBD1 (6 bases). The CDR3 runs 14 residues. Germline values: CDR1 SGHRS, CDR2 YFSETQ. The V gene lost 5 bases and the J gene lost 3 bases, with 14 bases spanning the gap. CDR3: CASSSLRGDTEAFF. The CDR3 coding sequence is TGCGCCAGCAGTTCCCTCAGGGGCGACACTGAAGCTTTCTTT.

The V gene is TRBV6-5, the J gene TRBJ1-1; D is perhaps TRBD1 (5 bases). Trimming removed 6 bases at V and 3 bases at J, with 11 bases between. The CDR3 contains 13 residues. CDR1 and CDR2 (germline): MNHEY, SVGAGI. The CDR3 DNA sequence: TGTGCCAGCAGCCCAGGGAGGTACACTGAAGCTTTCTTT. Amino acids: CASSPGRYTEAFF.

The CDR3 region has the DNA TGCGCCAGCAGTGAGGGGACAGGGAACACTGAAGCTTTCTTT. Its protein is CASSEGTGNTEAFF. The V gene is TRBV10-1, the J gene TRBJ1-1; 8 bases are a match to TRBD1. This CDR3 is built from 14 residues. In germline, CDR1 is WNHNN, CDR2 SYGVQD (reference sequence). The J segment lost 1 base and the V segment lost 2 bases, leaving 0 bases of the junction unmatched.

This chain connects TRBV10-2 to TRBJ1-2; D remains ambiguous. Looked up from germline, CDR1 is WSHSY and CDR2 is SAAADI. CDR3 length equals 11 residues. Between the trimmed V and J ends, which lost 2 bases and 8 bases, there was a span of 6 bases. The CDR3 nucleotides read TGCGCCAGCAGTGAGGGGCGCGGCTACACCTTC. Its protein product is CASSEGRGYTF.

The V gene is TRBV6-5, the J gene TRBJ2-7, with 7 bases aligning to TRBD1. Germline CDR1 reads MNHEY; CDR2 reads SVGAGI. V trimming: 5 bases; J trimming: 7 bases; junction bases outside the gene matches: 11. The CDR3 runs to 14 residues. The CDR3 DNA sequence: TGTGCCAGCAGTAAAACAGGGGTTGTACGAGAGCAGTACTTC. Translated, it gives CASSKTGVVREQYF.

This chain joins TRBV6-5 and TRBJ2-7; no firm D call. Per germline, CDR1 MNHEY and CDR2 SVGAGI. The CDR3 is made up of 10 amino acids. Trimming pared 8 bases from V and 2 bases from J, leaving 4 bases between. CDR3 loop: CASSPYEQYF. CDR3 DNA: TGTGCCAGCTCTCCCTACGAGCAGTACTTC.

By sample share, this clone is medium-sized (0.01 to 0.1%). V and J are TRBV27 and TRBJ2-7; 8 bases map to TRBD2. The V gene end was trimmed by 3 bases and the J gene end by 6 bases; junction bases not matched to a gene: 13. Germline V gene sequence: CDR1 MNHEY, CDR2 SMNVEV (reference sequence). The CDR3 is made up of 16 amino acids. CDR3 DNA: TGTGCCAGCAGTTTTTTGGCGGGGGGTTGGTCCGGCGAGCAGTACTTC. This gives the protein CASSFLAGGWSGEQYF.

The V and J genes are TRBV7-9 and TRBJ2-7; D unresolved. The CDR3 has 13 amino acids. Per germline, CDR1 SEHNR and CDR2 FQNEAQ (reference sequence). The V gene lost 5 bases and the J gene lost 5 bases, with 13 bases spanning the gap. CDR3 amino acids: CASSPTVNHEQYF. DNA of the CDR3: TGTGCCAGCAGCCCGACTGTTAACCACGAGCAGTACTTC.

The chain links TRBV6-5 to TRBJ2-1; weak D call: TRBD2 (6 bases). Germline V gene data show CDR1 as MNHEY and CDR2 as SVGAGI. The length of the CDR3 is 15 residues. The V and J ends lost 5 bases and 9 bases respectively, with 20 bases between them. This CDR3 is CASSPPGLASAEQFF. The CDR3 nucleotides read TGTGCCAGCAGTCCTCCCGGGCTAGCGTCGGCTGAGCAGTTCTTC.

CDR3 amino acids: CATSRNTGTEQFF. In nucleotides, the CDR3 is TGTGCCACCAGCAGAAACACCGGGACAGAGCAGTTCTTC. The V and J genes are TRBV15 and TRBJ2-1, with a possible D match to TRBD1 (6 bases). Trimming pared 2 bases from V and 10 bases from J, leaving 12 bases between. This CDR3 region has 13 residues. The germline gives CDR1 LNHNV, CDR2 YYDKDF (reference sequence).

CDR3: CASSIRTSTDTQYF. The CDR3, as DNA: TGCGCCAGCAGCATTCGGACTAGCACAGATACGCAGTATTTT. The chain links TRBV5-1 to TRBJ2-3, with a tentative D call TRBD2 (5 bases). With 4 bases removed from V and 0 bases from J, the gap between germline ends came to 9 bases. CDR3 length: 14 residues. Germline V gene sequence: CDR1 SGHRS, CDR2 YFSETQ.

The chain combines TRBV6-4 with TRBJ2-1; TRBD2 is a possible D gene (5 bases). This CDR3 contains 15 residues. Germline-derived CDR1 and CDR2 are MRHNA and SNTAGT. With 4 bases removed from V and 5 bases from J, the gap between germline ends came to 15 bases. The CDR3 spells CASSVLAGPHNEQFF. The CDR3 nucleotides are TGTGCCAGCAGTGTGCTAGCAGGCCCCCACAATGAGCAGTTCTTC.

The rearrangement uses TRBV30 and TRBJ2-1, with D perhaps TRBD2 (6 bases). The germline V and J ends were trimmed by 0 bases and 14 bases, with 20 bases remaining between them. The germline gives CDR1 GTSNPN, CDR2 SVGIG (reference sequence). The length of the CDR3 is 14 residues. DNA for the CDR3: TGTGCCTGGAGTGTAGAAGCTCGTGGGACTCCAGAGTTCTTC. This translates into CAWSVEARGTPEFF.

The genes are TRBV10-1 and TRBJ2-2; TRBD2 might be the D (5 bases). Germline loops: CDR1 WNHNN, CDR2 SYGVQD (reference sequence). Trimming stripped 5 bases from V and 4 bases from J, with 8 bases between. The CDR3 runs 13 residues. CDR3 sequence: CASSPRGTGELFF. Here the CDR3 DNA reads TGCGCCAGCAGTCCCCGGGGCACCGGGGAGCTGTTTTTT.

J is TRBJ2-1 and V is TRBV11-2, with D unresolved. CDR1 SGHAT and CDR2 FQNNGV come from the germline V gene. The ends were cut back, 1 base at V and 6 bases at J, with 4 bases in the middle. The CDR3 extends over 12 amino acids. The CDR3 nucleotides are TGTGCCAGCAGCTTAGCAGGCAATGAGCAGTTCTTC. Its protein product is CASSLAGNEQFF.

This clone appeared a few times. CDR3 loop: CASSDWRVSYEQYF. The CDR3 nucleotides read TGTGCCAGCAGCGATTGGAGGGTATCCTACGAGCAGTACTTC. The chain couples TRBV5-6 to TRBJ2-7; D perhaps matches TRBD2 (6 bases). The CDR3 contains 14 residues. Germline CDR1 is SGHDT and CDR2 is YYEEEE. Trimming took off 4 bases at V and 1 base at J, with 12 bases between the two ends.

CDR3 nucleotides: TGCGCCAGCAGCTTGGTAGCAACTAACACTGAAGCTTTCTTT. Amino acids: CASSLVATNTEAFF. This chain joins TRBV5-1 and TRBJ1-1, with D uncertain. The CDR3 totals 14 residues. V was clipped by 0 bases and J by 2 bases, with 8 bases between them. Germline V gene lookup returns CDR1 SGHRS and CDR2 YFSETQ.

V usage is TRBV4-3 and J usage is TRBJ2-7; 10 bases agree with TRBD2. After removal of 3 bases from V and 3 bases from J, the junction contained 5 bases not matched to a gene. There are 15 residues in the CDR3. Germline CDR1 reads LGHNA; CDR2 reads YSLEER. The CDR3 sequence: CASSQEEREGYEQYF. CDR3 in DNA: TGCGCCAGCAGCCAGGAAGAGCGGGAGGGCTACGAGCAGTACTTC.